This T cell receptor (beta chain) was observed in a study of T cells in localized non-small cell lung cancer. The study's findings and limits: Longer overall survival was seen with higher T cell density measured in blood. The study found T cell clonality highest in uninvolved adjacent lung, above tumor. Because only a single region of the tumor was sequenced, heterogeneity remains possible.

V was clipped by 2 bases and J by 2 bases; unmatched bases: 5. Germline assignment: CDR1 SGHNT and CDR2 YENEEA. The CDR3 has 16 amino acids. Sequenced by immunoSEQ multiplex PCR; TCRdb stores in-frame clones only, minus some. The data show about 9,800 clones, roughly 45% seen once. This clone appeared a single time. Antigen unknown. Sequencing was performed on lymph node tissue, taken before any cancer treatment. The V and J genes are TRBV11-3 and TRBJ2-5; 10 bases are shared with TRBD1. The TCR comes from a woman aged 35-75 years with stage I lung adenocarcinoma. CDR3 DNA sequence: TGTGCCAGCAGCTTATGGGGGGGACAGGGGCAAGAGACCCAGTACTTC. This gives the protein CASSLWGGQGQETQYF.